This TCR beta chain was identified during a study of graft-versus-host responses after intestinal transplantation. In the study overall: Anti-thymocyte globulin induction, then tacrolimus and steroids for around three years, went to all recipients. The study's findings and limits: Declining HvG levels early post-transplant were linked to peak circulating GvH clone levels. GvH clones were identified in recipient marrow, with some first appearing in ileum or blood.

Remarks on this clone: As yet, its antigen is unknown.

The protocol was immunoSEQ multiplex PCR, while the TCRdb copy is restricted to in-frame clones and leaves out a portion. Altogether just over 95,000 clones are present, around 90% being singletons, with the ten largest covering around 0.18%. The CDR3 runs 15 residues. Trimming took 6 bases from V and 8 from J; bases not matched to a gene: 12. Germline V CDR1 and CDR2: MNHEY, SVGAGI. The receptor was isolated from a human donor who received an intestinal transplant. This specimen was unstimulated CD4+ T cells sorted from spleen or lymph node cells, taken before intestinal transplant. The rearrangement links TRBV6-5 to TRBJ1-2; 10 positions match TRBD1. Here the CDR3 DNA reads TGTGCCAGCAGGGCGGGACAGGGGCAATTAAGGGGCTACACCTTC. Amino acid sequence: CASRAGQGQLRGYTF.